These 8 T cell receptor beta chains originate from one sample sequenced in a study of graft-versus-host responses after intestinal transplantation. Investigators plated roughly 200,000 CFSE-labeled responder cells together with roughly 200,000 irradiated stimulator cells labeled with violet dye. Profiling relied on immunoSEQ multiplex PCR, and the TCRdb table lists in-frame clones only, not all of them. The profile shows about 21,000 clones, roughly 33% of them singletons. Sequencing was performed on alloreactive CD8+ T cells from a mixed lymphocyte reaction culture, taken before intestinal transplant. The subset denotes: CFSE-low proliferating T cells sorted from approximately six-day pre-transplant mixed lymphocyte reaction (GvH or HvG direction). These receptors all stem from a human patient who received an intestinal transplant.

This clone appeared a few times. The rearrangement joins TRBV7-6 to TRBJ2-5; the D gene is possibly TRBD2 (5 bases). Germline CDR1 SGHVS, CDR2 FNYEAQ. CDR3 length: 13 amino acids. Trimming removed 4 bases at V and 3 bases at J, with 9 bases between. The CDR3 loop reads CASSSGLEETQYF. Here the CDR3 DNA reads TGTGCCAGCAGCTCCGGACTGGAAGAGACCCAGTACTTC.

The sample holds a few counts of this clone. The chain uses TRBV6-6 and TRBJ2-7; either TRBD1 or TRBD2 may supply D (5 bases each). Germline CDR1 is MNHNY and CDR2 is SVGAGI (reference sequence). CDR3 length: 13 residues. V was trimmed by 6 bases and J by 4 bases, leaving 13 bases between them. The CDR3 DNA follows: TGTGCCAGCAGGGACATTGGGGAGTACGAGCAGTACTTC. This translates into CASRDIGEYEQYF.

The J gene is TRBJ1-3, the V gene TRBV10-2; D is undetermined. The CDR3 totals 14 residues. Germline V lookup: CDR1 WSHSY, CDR2 SAAADI. The V and J ends lost 3 bases and 2 bases respectively, with 8 bases between them. In DNA form, the CDR3 reads TGCGCCAGCAGTGAAGCCATAACTGGAAACACCATATATTTT. Translation gives CASSEAITGNTIYF.

This clone turned up a few times. V and J are TRBV7-9 and TRBJ2-3; the D gene is possibly TRBD2 (6 bases). The CDR3 is 14 residues long. CDR1 is SEHNR, CDR2 FQNEAQ, per germline (reference sequence). The V end was cut by 5 bases, the J end by 0 bases, with 9 bases between. CDR3 protein: CASSTGTSTDTQYF. In DNA, the CDR3 is TGTGCCAGCAGCACCGGGACTAGCACAGATACGCAGTATTTT.

Judged by abundance, this clone is medium-sized. The V gene is TRBV7-6, the J gene TRBJ2-2, with D unclear. The germline gives CDR1 SGHVS, CDR2 FNYEAQ. The germline V and J ends were trimmed by 1 base and 6 bases, with 6 bases remaining between them. The CDR3 is 13 amino acids. CDR3 loop: CASSLEGAGELFF. CDR3 sequence (DNA): TGTGCCAGCAGCTTAGAGGGCGCCGGGGAGCTGTTTTTT.

The V and J genes are TRBV27 and TRBJ2-3, with a tentative D call TRBD2 (5 bases). The CDR3 is 13 residues long. Trimming removed 2 bases from V and 3 bases from J, with 6 bases in between. CDR1 and CDR2 (germline): MNHEY, SMNVEV (reference sequence). CDR3 sequence: CASSLTGTDTQYF. The CDR3 coding sequence is TGTGCCAGCAGTTTAACGGGGACAGATACGCAGTATTTT.

This clone was picked up one time. The chain couples TRBV5-1 to TRBJ2-1; D gene unclear. The CDR3 has 16 amino acids. The germline V and J ends were trimmed by 2 bases and 1 base, with 13 bases remaining between them. Looked up from germline, CDR1 is SGHRS and CDR2 is YFSETQ. This CDR3 reads CASSFSLLCSYNEQFF. CDR3 DNA: TGCGCCAGCAGCTTTTCCCTTCTTTGTTCCTACAATGAGCAGTTCTTC. Based on the CDR3 plus reference TRBV5-1 and TRBJ2-1, the full variable domain is KAGVTQTPRYLIKTRGQQVTLSCSPISGHRSVSWYQQTPGQGLQFLFEYFSETQRNKGNFPGRFSGRQFSNSRSEMNVSTLELGDSALYLCASSFSLLCSYNEQFFGPGTRLTVL.

This chain links TRBV29-1 with TRBJ2-5; the match to TRBD2 covers 13 bases. Germline V gene lookup returns CDR1 SQVTM and CDR2 ANQGSEA. The CDR3 has 16 amino acids. V lost 6 bases and J lost 4; bases outside the gene matches: 11. In DNA form, the CDR3 reads TGCAGCGTAAACGGACTAGCGGGAGAGGTTGGAGAGACCCAGTACTTC. As protein: CSVNGLAGEVGETQYF.